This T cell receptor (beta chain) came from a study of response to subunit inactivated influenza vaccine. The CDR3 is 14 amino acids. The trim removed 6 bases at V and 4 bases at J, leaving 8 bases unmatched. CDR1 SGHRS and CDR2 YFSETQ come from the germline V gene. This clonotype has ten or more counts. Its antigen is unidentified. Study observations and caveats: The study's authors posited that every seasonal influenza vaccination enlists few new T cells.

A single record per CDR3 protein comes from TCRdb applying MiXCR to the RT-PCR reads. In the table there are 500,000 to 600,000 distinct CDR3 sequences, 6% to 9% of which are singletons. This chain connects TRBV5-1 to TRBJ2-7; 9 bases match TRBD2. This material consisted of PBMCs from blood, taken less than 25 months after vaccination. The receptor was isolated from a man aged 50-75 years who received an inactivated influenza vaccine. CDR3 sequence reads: CASTLTSGEYEQYF. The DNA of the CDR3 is TGCGCCAGCACCCTGACTAGCGGAGAGTACGAGCAGTACTTC.